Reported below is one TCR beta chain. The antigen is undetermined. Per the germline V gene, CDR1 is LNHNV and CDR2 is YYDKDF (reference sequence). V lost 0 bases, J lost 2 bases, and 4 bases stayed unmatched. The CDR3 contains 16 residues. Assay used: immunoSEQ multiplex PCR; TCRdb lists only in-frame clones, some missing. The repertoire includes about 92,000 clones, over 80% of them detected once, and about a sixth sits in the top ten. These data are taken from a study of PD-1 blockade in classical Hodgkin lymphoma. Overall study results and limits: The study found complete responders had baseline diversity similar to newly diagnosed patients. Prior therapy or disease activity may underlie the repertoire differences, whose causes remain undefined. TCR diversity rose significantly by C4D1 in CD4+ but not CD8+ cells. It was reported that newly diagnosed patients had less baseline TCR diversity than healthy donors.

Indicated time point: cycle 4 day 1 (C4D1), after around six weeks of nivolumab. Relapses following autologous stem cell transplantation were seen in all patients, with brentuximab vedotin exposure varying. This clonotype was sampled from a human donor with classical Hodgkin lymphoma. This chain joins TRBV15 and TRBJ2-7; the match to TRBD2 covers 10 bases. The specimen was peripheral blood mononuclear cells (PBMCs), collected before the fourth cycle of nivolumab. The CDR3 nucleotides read TGTGCCACCAGCAGAGATCAACTAGCGGGGACCTACGAGCAGTACTTC. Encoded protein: CATSRDQLAGTYEQYF.